This passage covers 18 T cell receptor beta chains from one sample sequenced in a study of cytomegalovirus exposure and HLA in healthy donors. The PCR employed 60 Vbeta primers together with 13 Jbeta primers. Assay used: immunoSEQ multiplex PCR; TCRdb lists only in-frame clones, some missing. Altogether about 190,000 clones are present, around 81% being singletons, with the ten largest covering around 9.6%. The source material was PBMCs. The receptors were sampled from a woman in her fifties or sixties in good health and CMV-seropositive.

This clone was observed a single time. The V and J genes are TRBV18 and TRBJ2-5; 7 bases match TRBD2. Germline trimming cut 2 bases from V and 2 bases from J; bases unmatched to any gene: 5. The CDR3 has 15 amino acids. Germline CDR1 and CDR2: KGHSH and LQKENI. The CDR3 DNA is TGTGCCAGCTCACCAGCCAGCGGGGTACAAGAGACCCAGTACTTC. Its protein is CASSPASGVQETQYF.

The chain uses TRBV4-1 and TRBJ1-4; 9 nucleotides agree with TRBD1. Germline trimming cut 3 bases from V and 8 bases from J; bases unmatched to any gene: 7. The germline CDR1 and CDR2 sequences are MGHRA and YSYEKL. The CDR3 is 15 amino acids. CDR3 residues: CASSQVGTGIEKLFF. CDR3 sequence (DNA): TGCGCCAGCAGCCAGGTCGGGACAGGGATCGAAAAACTGTTTTTT.

The rearrangement uses TRBV5-6 and TRBJ2-5, with no clear D. CDR3 length equals 15 residues. V was clipped by 0 bases and J by 2 bases, with 11 bases between them. CDR1 is SGHDT and CDR2 is YYEEEE in the germline V gene. The CDR3 spells CASSLAFRAQETQYF. The CDR3 region has the DNA TGTGCCAGCAGCTTGGCCTTTCGTGCGCAAGAGACCCAGTACTTC.

V is TRBV5-1 and J is TRBJ1-1, with 8 bases that match TRBD1. CDR1 and CDR2 from the germline V gene are SGHRS and YFSETQ. Unmatched junction bases numbered 8, after V lost 4 bases and J lost 6 bases. CDR3 length: 14 amino acids. CDR3 sequence: CASSTVTQGAEAFF. CDR3 sequence (DNA): TGCGCCAGCAGCACGGTCACACAGGGGGCTGAAGCTTTCTTT.

This chain joins TRBV7-9 and TRBJ2-2, with a weak D call TRBD2 (6 bases). The V gene's germline CDR1 is SEHNR and CDR2 FQNEAQ (reference sequence). The CDR3 spans 14 residues. V was pared by 5 bases and J by 7 bases, with 14 bases between. CDR3 nucleotides: TGTGCCAGCAGCCTCCAGGGAGGTTACGGGGAGCTGTTTTTT. It encodes CASSLQGGYGELFF.

The chain has TRBV2 and TRBJ1-1; 12 nucleotides align to TRBD1. Germline CDR1 is SNHLY and CDR2 is FYNNEI. J gave up 6 bases and V 9 bases, and 2 bases lay outside the gene matches. This CDR3 has 12 residues. The CDR3 spells CARGTGGSEAFF. CDR3 nucleotides: TGTGCCAGGGGGACAGGGGGCTCTGAAGCTTTCTTT.

The CDR3 is CASSIRDRVFNEQFF. The CDR3, as DNA: TGTGCCAGTAGTATAAGGGACAGGGTTTTCAATGAGCAGTTCTTC. V and J are TRBV19 and TRBJ2-1; 9 bases are shared with TRBD1. The J segment lost 6 bases and the V segment lost 2 bases, leaving 5 bases of the junction unmatched. Germline loops: CDR1 LNHDA, CDR2 SQIVND (reference sequence). There are 15 residues in the CDR3.

The genes are TRBV5-1 and TRBJ1-2; possibly TRBD1 for D (5 bases). The CDR3 is 12 amino acids. Germline V gene lookup returns CDR1 SGHRS and CDR2 YFSETQ. Trimming shortened V by 5 bases and J by 12 bases, and 17 bases separated the two germline ends. The CDR3 DNA reads as TGCGCCAGCAGAGCGGACGGGGGGAGGCACACCTTC. Its protein is CASRADGGRHTF.

This sequence joins TRBV19 and TRBJ1-5, with 10 bases fitting TRBD1. Germline V gives CDR1 LNHDA, CDR2 SQIVND (reference sequence). The CDR3 is 17 amino acids. Trimming at V came to 5 bases and at J to 2 bases, leaving 9 bases not matched to a gene. CDR3 sequence reads: CASSAGTGVVGNQPQHF. DNA for the CDR3: TGTGCCAGTAGTGCCGGGACAGGGGTGGTTGGCAATCAGCCCCAGCATTTT.

The gene calls are TRBV7-9 and TRBJ1-6, with 7 nucleotides matching TRBD1. CDR1 is SEHNR, CDR2 FQNEAQ, per germline (reference sequence). The ends lost 2 bases at V and 10 bases at J; junction bases unmatched: 8. The CDR3 spans 15 residues. The CDR3 region is CASSLMRQGGSPLHF. The CDR3 nucleotides are TGTGCCAGCAGCTTAATGCGACAGGGCGGATCACCCCTCCACTTT.

J is TRBJ2-7 and V is TRBV5-6, with D perhaps matching TRBD1 (6 bases). The CDR3 contains 14 residues. Germline loops: CDR1 SGHDT, CDR2 YYEEEE. The V gene lost 4 bases and the J gene lost 4 bases, with 15 bases spanning the gap. The CDR3 bases are TGTGCCAGCAGCGCCTCCGGGACACCTTACGAGCAGTACTTC. Amino acid sequence: CASSASGTPYEQYF. Filled out from reference TRBV5-6 and TRBJ2-7, the complete variable domain reads DAGVTQSPTHLIKTRGQQVTLRCSPKSGHDTVSWYQQALGQGPQFIFQYYEEEERQRGNFPDRFSGHQFPNYSSELNVNALLLGDSALYLCASSASGTPYEQYFGPGTRLTVT.

This clone was recorded once. The chain is built from TRBV25-1 and TRBJ2-3, with D uncertain. CDR1 is MGHDK, CDR2 SYGVNS, per germline. The V gene lost 10 bases and the J gene lost 4 bases, with 12 bases spanning the gap. The length of the CDR3 is 12 residues. In DNA form, the CDR3 reads TGTGCCACCACAGAGTTGCCAGATACGCAGTATTTT. This encodes CATTELPDTQYF.

The chain joins TRBV30 to TRBJ2-5; 10 nucleotides line up with TRBD1. Germline assignment: CDR1 GTSNPN and CDR2 SVGIG (reference sequence). J lost 5 bases, V lost 0 bases, and 6 bases had no gene match. The CDR3 totals 15 residues. The CDR3: CAWSVGQGGLETQYF. The CDR3 DNA reads as TGTGCCTGGAGTGTAGGACAGGGGGGATTGGAGACCCAGTACTTC.

CDR3 sequence reads: CASSHPTRGRDTQYF. CDR3 DNA sequence: TGTGCCAGCAGCCACCCGACTAGGGGTCGGGATACGCAGTATTTT. V gene TRBV6-6 combines with J gene TRBJ2-3; a possible D gene is TRBD2 (6 bases). This CDR3 comprises 15 residues. Trimming stripped 6 bases from V and 6 bases from J, with 19 bases between. Germline loops: CDR1 MNHNY, CDR2 SVGAGI (reference sequence).

The chain couples TRBV7-8 to TRBJ1-6, with a possible D match to TRBD1 (5 bases). V lost 8 bases to trimming and J lost 0 bases, with 14 bases between them. Germline CDR1 reads SGHVS; CDR2 reads FQNEAQ. This CDR3 is built from 16 residues. The CDR3 loop is CASLDIYSSYNSPLHF. The CDR3 nucleotides read TGTGCCAGCCTGGACATCTATAGCTCCTATAATTCACCCCTCCACTTT.

The chain links TRBV18 to TRBJ1-2; 8 nucleotides line up with TRBD1. This CDR3 is built from 16 residues. Germline V lookup: CDR1 KGHSH, CDR2 LQKENI. V gave up 0 bases and J gave up 5 bases; unmatched junction bases: 8. The CDR3 nucleotides read TGTGCCAGCTCACCACCCGGGCAGGGGGCCTTTTATGGCTACACCTTC. Residues: CASSPPGQGAFYGYTF.

V is TRBV28 and J is TRBJ2-7; 7 bases align to TRBD1. Germline lookup yields CDR1 MDHEN and CDR2 SYDVKM. V was clipped by 5 bases and J by 2 bases; unmatched bases: 9. This CDR3 has 15 residues. The CDR3 protein is CASSTPRDRTYEQYF. CDR3 sequence (DNA): TGTGCCAGCAGTACCCCCCGGGACAGAACCTACGAGCAGTACTTC.

This rearrangement joins TRBV28 to TRBJ2-7; 9 positions agree with TRBD1. CDR3 size: 16 residues. The V gene's germline CDR1 is MDHEN and CDR2 SYDVKM. With V trimmed by 2 bases and J by 5 bases, 10 bases remained unmatched. This CDR3 reads CASSLQTGTGIHEQYF. The CDR3 nucleotides are TGTGCCAGCAGTTTACAGACCGGGACAGGGATACACGAGCAGTACTTC.